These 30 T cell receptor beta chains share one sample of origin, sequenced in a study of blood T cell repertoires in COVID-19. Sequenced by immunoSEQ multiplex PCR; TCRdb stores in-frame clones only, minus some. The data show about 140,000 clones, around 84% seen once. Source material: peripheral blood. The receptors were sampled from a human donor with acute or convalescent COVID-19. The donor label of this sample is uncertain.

The CDR3 spells CASSEGLLGNTIYF. CDR3 nucleotides: TGTGCCAGCAGCGAGGGGTTACTGGGAAACACCATATATTTT. The chain is built from TRBV9 and TRBJ1-3; the D gene is possibly TRBD1 (5 bases). The CDR3 length is 14 residues. V dropped 3 bases and J dropped 4 bases, with 11 bases sitting between them. Germline lookup yields CDR1 SGDLS and CDR2 YYNGEE.

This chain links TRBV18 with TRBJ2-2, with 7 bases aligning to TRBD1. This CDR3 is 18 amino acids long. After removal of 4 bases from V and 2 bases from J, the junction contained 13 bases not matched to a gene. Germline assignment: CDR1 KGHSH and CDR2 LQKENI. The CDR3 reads CASSRSLQGMVNTGELFF. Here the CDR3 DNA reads TGTGCCAGCTCACGTTCCCTACAGGGGATGGTCAACACCGGGGAGCTGTTTTTT.

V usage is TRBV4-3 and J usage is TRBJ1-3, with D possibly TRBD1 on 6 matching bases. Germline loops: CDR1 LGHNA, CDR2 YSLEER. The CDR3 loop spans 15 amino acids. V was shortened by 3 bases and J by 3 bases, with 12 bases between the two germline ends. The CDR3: CASSQRDMDGNTIYF. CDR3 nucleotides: TGCGCCAGCAGCCAGAGGGACATGGATGGAAACACCATATATTTT.

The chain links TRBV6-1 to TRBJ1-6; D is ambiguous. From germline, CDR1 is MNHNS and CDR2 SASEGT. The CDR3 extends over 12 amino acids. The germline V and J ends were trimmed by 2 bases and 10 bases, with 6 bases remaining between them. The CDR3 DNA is TGTGCCAGCAGTGAAAGAGAATCACCCCTCCACTTT. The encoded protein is CASSERESPLHF.

The CDR3 loop reads CASSLGLRMNTEAFF. For the CDR3, the DNA is TGTGCCAGCAGTTTGGGACTCAGAATGAACACTGAAGCTTTCTTT. The V call is TRBV27, the J call TRBJ1-1, with a weak D call TRBD1 (5 bases). Trimming removed 3 bases at V and 0 bases at J, with 11 bases between. Per the germline V gene, CDR1 is MNHEY and CDR2 is SMNVEV (reference sequence). This CDR3 has 15 residues.

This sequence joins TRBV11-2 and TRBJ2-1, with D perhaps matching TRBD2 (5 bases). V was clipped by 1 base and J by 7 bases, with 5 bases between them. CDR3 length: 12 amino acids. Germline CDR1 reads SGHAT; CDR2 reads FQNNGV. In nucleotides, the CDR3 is TGTGCCAGCAGCTTAGCGGGGAATGAGCAGTTCTTC. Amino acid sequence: CASSLAGNEQFF.

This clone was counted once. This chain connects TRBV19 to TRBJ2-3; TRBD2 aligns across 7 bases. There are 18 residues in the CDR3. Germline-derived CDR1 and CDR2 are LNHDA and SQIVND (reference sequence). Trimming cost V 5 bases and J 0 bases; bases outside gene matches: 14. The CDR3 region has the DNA TGTGCCAGTAGTGCCGGCGTGGGGAGGGCCCTCAGCACAGATACGCAGTATTTT. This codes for CASSAGVGRALSTDTQYF.

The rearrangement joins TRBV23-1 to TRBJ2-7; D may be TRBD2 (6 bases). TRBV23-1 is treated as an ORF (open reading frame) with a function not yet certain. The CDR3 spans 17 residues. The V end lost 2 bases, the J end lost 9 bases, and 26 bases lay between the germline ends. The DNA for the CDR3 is TGCGCCAGCAGTCAACTGGGACTCACCAAACTAAAGGCAGGGCAGTACGTC. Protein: CASSQLGLTKLKAGQYV.

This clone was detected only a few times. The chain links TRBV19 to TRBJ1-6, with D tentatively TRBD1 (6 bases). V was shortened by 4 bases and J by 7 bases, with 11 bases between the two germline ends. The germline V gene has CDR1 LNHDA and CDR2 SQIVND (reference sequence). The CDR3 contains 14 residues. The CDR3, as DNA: TGTGCCAGTAGTACGGACAGTAGGAATTCACCCCTCCACTTT. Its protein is CASSTDSRNSPLHF.

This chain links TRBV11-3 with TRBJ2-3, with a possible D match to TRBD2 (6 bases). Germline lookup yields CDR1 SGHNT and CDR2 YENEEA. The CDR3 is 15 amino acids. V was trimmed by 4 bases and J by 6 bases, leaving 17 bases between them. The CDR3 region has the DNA TGTGCCAGCAGCTCGAGAGGTAGCGGTGTCGATACGCAGTATTTT. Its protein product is CASSSRGSGVDTQYF.

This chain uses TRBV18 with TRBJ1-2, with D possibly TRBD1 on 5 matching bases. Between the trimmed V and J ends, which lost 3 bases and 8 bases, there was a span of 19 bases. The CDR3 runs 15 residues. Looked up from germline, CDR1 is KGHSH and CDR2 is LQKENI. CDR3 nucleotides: TGTGCCAGCTCACCTCTCAGGGTGGTAGCGGGCGGCTACACCTTC. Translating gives CASSPLRVVAGGYTF.

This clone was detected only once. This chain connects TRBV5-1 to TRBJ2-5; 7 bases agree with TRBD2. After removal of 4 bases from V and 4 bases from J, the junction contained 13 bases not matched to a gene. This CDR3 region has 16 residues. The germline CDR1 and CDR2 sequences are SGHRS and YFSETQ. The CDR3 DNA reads TGCGCCAGCAGCCGCCTAGGGGAGGGCCGGGGAGAGACCCAGTACTTC. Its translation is CASSRLGEGRGETQYF.

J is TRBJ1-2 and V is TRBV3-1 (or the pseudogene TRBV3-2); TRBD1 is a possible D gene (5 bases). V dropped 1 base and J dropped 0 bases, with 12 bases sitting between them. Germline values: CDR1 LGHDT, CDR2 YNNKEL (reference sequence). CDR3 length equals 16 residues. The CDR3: CASSQAQGRANYGYTF. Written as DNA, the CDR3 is TGTGCCAGCAGCCAAGCCCAGGGAAGAGCTAACTATGGCTACACCTTC.

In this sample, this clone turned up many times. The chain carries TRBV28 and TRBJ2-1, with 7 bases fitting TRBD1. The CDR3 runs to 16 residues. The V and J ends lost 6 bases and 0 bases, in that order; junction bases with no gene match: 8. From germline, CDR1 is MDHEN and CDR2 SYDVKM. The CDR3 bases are TGTGCCAGCAGCCAACCCGGACAGGTCTCCTACAATGAGCAGTTCTTC. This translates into CASSQPGQVSYNEQFF.

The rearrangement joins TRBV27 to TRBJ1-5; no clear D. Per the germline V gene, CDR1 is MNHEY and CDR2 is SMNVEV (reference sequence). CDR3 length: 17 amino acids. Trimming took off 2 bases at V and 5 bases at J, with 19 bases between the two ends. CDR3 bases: TGTGCCAGCAGTTTAACCCCACAGCGCCGGGGATATCAGCCCCAGCATTTT. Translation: CASSLTPQRRGYQPQHF.

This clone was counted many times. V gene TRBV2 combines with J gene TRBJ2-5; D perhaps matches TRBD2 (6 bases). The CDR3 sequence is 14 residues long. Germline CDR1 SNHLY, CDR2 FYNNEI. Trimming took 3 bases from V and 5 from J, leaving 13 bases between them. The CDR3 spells CASSDIAAVETQYF. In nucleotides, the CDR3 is TGTGCCAGCAGTGATATAGCGGCGGTGGAGACCCAGTACTTC.

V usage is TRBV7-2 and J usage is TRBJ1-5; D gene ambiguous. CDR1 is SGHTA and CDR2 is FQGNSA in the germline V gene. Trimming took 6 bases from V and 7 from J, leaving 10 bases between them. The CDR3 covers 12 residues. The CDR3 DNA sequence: TGTGCCAGCAGTAGCAGAGGGCAGCCCCAGCATTTT. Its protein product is CASSSRGQPQHF.

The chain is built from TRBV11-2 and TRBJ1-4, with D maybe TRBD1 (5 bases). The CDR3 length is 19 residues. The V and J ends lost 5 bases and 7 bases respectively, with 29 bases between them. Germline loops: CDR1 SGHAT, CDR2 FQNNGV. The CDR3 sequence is CASSRRSGGSLVSSEKLFF. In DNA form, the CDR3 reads TGTGCCAGCAGCCGCCGCTCGGGGGGGAGCCTGGTTTCTAGTGAAAAACTGTTTTTT. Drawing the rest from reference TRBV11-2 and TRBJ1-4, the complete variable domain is EAGVAQSPRYKIIEKRQSVAFWCNPISGHATLYWYQQILGQGPKLLIQFQNNGVVDDSQLPKDRFSAERLKGVDSTLKIQPAKLEDSAVYLCASSRRSGGSLVSSEKLFFGSGTQLSVL.

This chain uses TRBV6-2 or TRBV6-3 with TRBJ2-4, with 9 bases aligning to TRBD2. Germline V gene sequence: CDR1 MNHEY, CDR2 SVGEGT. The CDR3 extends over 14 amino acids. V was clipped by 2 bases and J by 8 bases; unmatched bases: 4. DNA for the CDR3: TGTGCCAGCAGTTACGAAGCGGGAGGATACATTCAGTACTTC. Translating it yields CASSYEAGGYIQYF.

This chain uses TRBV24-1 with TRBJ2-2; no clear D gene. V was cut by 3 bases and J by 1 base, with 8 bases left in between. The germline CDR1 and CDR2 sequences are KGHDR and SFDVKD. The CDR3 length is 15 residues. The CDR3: CATSDPTRNTGELFF. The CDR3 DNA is TGTGCCACCAGTGATCCGACAAGGAACACCGGGGAGCTGTTTTTT.

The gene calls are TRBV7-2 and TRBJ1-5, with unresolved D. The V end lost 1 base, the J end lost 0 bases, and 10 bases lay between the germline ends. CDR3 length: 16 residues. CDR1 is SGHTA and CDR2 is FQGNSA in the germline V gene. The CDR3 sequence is CASSLVSDYSNQPQHF. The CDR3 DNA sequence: TGTGCCAGCAGCTTAGTCAGCGATTATAGCAATCAGCCCCAGCATTTT.

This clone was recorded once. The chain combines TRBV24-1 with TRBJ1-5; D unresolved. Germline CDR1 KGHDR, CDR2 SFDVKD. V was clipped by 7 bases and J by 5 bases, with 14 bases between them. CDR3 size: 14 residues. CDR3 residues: CATSGILTDQPQHF. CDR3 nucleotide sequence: TGTGCCACCAGCGGGATATTAACAGATCAGCCCCAGCATTTT.

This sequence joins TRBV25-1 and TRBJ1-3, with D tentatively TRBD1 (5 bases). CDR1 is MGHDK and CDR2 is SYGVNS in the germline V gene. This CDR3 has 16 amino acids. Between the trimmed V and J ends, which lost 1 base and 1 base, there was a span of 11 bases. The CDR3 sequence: CASSESWAGSGNTIYF. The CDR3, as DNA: TGTGCCAGCAGTGAATCTTGGGCAGGGTCTGGAAACACCATATATTTT.

CDR3 in DNA: TGTGCCAGCAGTTACTCGTTTACAACTAATGAAAAACTGTTTTTT. Amino acid sequence: CASSYSFTTNEKLFF. The V and J genes are TRBV6-5 and TRBJ1-4; D gene uncertain. The V and J ends lost 0 bases and 0 bases respectively, with 5 bases between them. The CDR3 contains 15 residues. In germline, CDR1 is MNHEY, CDR2 SVGAGI.

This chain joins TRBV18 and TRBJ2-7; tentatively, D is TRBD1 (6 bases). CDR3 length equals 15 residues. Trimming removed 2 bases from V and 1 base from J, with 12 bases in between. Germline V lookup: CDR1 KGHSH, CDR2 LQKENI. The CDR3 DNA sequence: TGTGCCAGCTCACCAGCACGGGACATATCCTACGAGCAGTACTTC. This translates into CASSPARDISYEQYF.

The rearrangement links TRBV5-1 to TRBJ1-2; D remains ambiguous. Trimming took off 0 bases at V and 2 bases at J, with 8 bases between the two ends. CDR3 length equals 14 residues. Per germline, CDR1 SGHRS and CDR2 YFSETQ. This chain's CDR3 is CASSLGGENYGYTF. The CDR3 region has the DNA TGCGCCAGCAGCTTGGGGGGAGAAAACTATGGCTACACCTTC.

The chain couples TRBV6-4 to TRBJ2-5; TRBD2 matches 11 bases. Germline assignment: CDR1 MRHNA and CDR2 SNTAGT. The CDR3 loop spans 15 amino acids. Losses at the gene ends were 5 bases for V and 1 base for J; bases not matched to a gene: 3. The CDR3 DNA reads TGTGCCAGCAGTCGGACTAGCGGGCGCCAAGAGACCCAGTACTTC. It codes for CASSRTSGRQETQYF.

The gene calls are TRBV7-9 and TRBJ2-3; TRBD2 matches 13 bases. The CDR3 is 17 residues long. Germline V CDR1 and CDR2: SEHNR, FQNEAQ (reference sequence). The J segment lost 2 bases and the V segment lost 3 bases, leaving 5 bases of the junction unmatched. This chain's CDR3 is CASSFGTSGIFTDTQYF. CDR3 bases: TGTGCCAGCAGCTTTGGGACTAGCGGGATCTTCACAGATACGCAGTATTTT.

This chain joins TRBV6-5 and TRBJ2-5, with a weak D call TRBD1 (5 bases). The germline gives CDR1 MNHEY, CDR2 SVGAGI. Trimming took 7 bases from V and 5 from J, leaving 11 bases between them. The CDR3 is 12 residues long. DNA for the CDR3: TGTGCCAGCAACTCAGGGCTCGAGACCCAGTACTTC. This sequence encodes CASNSGLETQYF.

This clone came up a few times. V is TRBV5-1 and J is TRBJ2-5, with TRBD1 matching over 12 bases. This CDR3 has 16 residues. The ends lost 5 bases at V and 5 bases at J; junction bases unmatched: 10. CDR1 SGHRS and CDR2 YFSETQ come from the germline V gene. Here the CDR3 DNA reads TGCGCCAGCAGTCAGACCGGGACAGGGGGCGGGGAGACCCAGTACTTC. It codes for CASSQTGTGGGETQYF.